This T cell receptor (beta chain) was obtained from a study of PD-1 blockade in classical Hodgkin lymphoma. Study-level findings and limits: Reports indicated that newly diagnosed patients had lower baseline TCR diversity than healthy donors did. Whatever underlies the repertoire differences (possibly disease activity or prior therapy) remains undefined. Those patients who began receiving nivolumab less than 1 year after ASCT had lower diversity, and they were excluded.

Measured with immunoSEQ multiplex PCR; TCRdb has only the in-frame clones, and not every one. The sample includes 40,000 to 50,000 clones, 78% seen only once; the top ten take about an eighth. All patients experienced relapse after autologous stem cell transplantation, and brentuximab vedotin exposure was variable. Germline V gene lookup returns CDR1 SGHNT and CDR2 YYREEE (reference sequence). Deletions cut 0 bases from V and 0 bases from J, with 9 bases between. This CDR3 has 16 amino acids. On this clone itself: Its specificity is unknown.

The genes are TRBV5-4 and TRBJ2-2; no clear D gene. The specimen comprised peripheral blood mononuclear cells (PBMCs), sampled at baseline. The sequence came from a human donor with classical Hodgkin lymphoma. The CDR3 loop is CASSLDGQTNTGELFF. DNA for the CDR3: TGTGCCAGCAGCTTGGACGGGCAGACGAACACCGGGGAGCTGTTTTTT.